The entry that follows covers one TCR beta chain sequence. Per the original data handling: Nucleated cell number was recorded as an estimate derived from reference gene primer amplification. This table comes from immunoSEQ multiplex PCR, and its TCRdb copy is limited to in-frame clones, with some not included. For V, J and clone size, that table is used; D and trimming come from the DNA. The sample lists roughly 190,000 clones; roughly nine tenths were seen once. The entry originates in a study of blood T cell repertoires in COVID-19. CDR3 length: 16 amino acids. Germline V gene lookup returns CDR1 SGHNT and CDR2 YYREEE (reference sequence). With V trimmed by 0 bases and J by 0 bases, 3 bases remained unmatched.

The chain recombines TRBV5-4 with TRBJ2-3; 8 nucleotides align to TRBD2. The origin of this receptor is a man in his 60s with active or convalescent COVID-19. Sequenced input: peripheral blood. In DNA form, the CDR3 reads TGTGCCAGCAGCTTGGCGCGGGGGGCGAGCACAGATACGCAGTATTTT. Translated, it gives CASSLARGASTDTQYF.